This record concerns one T cell receptor (beta chain) sequence. This may come from a read error, since a much larger clone is one base off. Germline CDR1 is GTSNPN and CDR2 is SVGIG (reference sequence). CDR3 size: 15 residues. V shed 3 bases, J shed 7 bases, and the junction held 11 bases outside the gene matches. TCRdb re-called the RT-PCR reads through MiXCR, storing one row per CDR3 protein. This table has fewer than 800,000 distinct CDR3 sequences, 14% appearing once. This rearrangement joins TRBV30 to TRBJ1-2; 10 bases match TRBD1. The sample was memory CD4+ T cells from blood. This clonotype originated in a female donor in good health, serving as a healthy control. CDR3 DNA sequence: TGTGCCTGGAGGGGACAGGGGATGAGTTCTTCTGGCTACACCTTC. Protein: CAWRGQGMSSSGYTF.